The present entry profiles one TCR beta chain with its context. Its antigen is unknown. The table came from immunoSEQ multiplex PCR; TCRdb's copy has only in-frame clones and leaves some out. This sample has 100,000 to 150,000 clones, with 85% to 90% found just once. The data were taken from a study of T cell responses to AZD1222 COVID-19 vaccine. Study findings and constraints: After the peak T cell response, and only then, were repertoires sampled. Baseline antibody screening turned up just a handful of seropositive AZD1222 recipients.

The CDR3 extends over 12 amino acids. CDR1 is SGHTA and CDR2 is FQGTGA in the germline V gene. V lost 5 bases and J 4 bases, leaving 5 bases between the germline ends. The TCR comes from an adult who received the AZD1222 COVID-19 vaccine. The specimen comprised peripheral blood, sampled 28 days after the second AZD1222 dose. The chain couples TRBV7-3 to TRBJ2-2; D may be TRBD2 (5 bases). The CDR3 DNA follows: TGTGCCAGCAGCGCGGGCACCGGGGAGCTGTTTTTT. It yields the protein CASSAGTGELFF.